The 2 T cell receptor beta chains presented below share a single source sample, sequenced in a study of blood T cell repertoires in COVID-19. The assay was immunoSEQ multiplex PCR, and TCRdb's table has in-frame clones only and misses some. The sample consists of about 220,000 clones, around 90% of them appearing once. Material: PBMCs or T cells enriched from blood (not recorded which). These receptor sequences come from a young woman who had recovered from COVID-19.

This clone appeared a single time. The chain joins TRBV10-3 to TRBJ1-2; D not resolved. V lost 7 bases to trimming and J lost 3 bases, with 6 bases between them. There are 11 residues in the CDR3. Germline values: CDR1 ENHRY, CDR2 SYGVKD. CDR3 DNA sequence: TGTGCCATCACGACACACTATGGCTACACCTTC. Translated, it gives CAITTHYGYTF.

The V call is TRBV4-3, the J call TRBJ2-7; no clear D gene. The germline V gene has CDR1 LGHNA and CDR2 YSLEER. CDR3 length: 13 residues. Trimming shortened V by 0 bases and J by 6 bases, and 9 bases separated the two germline ends. The CDR3 here is CASSQDRSGEQYF. In DNA form, the CDR3 reads TGCGCCAGCAGCCAAGATCGTAGTGGCGAGCAGTACTTC.